The text below deals with one T cell receptor beta chain. What it binds is unknown. The data were obtained in a study of Ad26.COV2.S vaccination and SARS-CoV-2 variants. Study observations and caveats: Post-vaccination spike-specific CD8+ and CD4+ T cell responses reportedly had substantial breadth.

The CDR3 length is 11 residues. Germline V lookup: CDR1 MNHNS, CDR2 SASEGT. V was clipped by 6 bases and J by 3 bases, with 6 bases between them. Profiled with immunoSEQ multiplex PCR; TCRdb holds only in-frame clones, not every one. Altogether some 250,000 clones are present, around nine tenths being singletons, with the ten largest covering roughly 10%. Stated treatment: 19 received Ad26.COV2.S at low or high dose, single or two shots; roughly five received placebo; per-sample allocation not given. Sampling was performed 63 days after the first vaccine or placebo injection. The sequencing here drew on peripheral blood, taken in a trial of Ad26.COV2.S vaccine versus placebo. The TCR originated in a person between 18 and 65 years old who received the Ad26.COV2.S COVID-19 vaccine or a placebo. The chain joins TRBV6-1 to TRBJ2-7; D gene unclear. CDR3 bases: TGTGCCAGCAGAATTAGCTACGAGCAGTACTTC. It yields the protein CASRISYEQYF.